The 9 T cell receptor beta chains listed next were all sequenced from one sample in a study of shared clonotypes between healthy human individuals. Generated by immunoSEQ multiplex PCR, the TCRdb table keeps only in-frame clones and is missing some. The profile shows just over 2,000,000 clones, 85% to 95% of them singletons. Sequenced input: naive CD4+ T cells sorted from blood. As for subset: CD45RA+ positively selected. These receptors were obtained from a man between 18 and 29 years old in good health.

This rearrangement joins TRBV2 to TRBJ1-1, with D unresolved. CDR3 length equals 13 residues. Germline assignment: CDR1 SNHLY and CDR2 FYNNEI. The V end was cut by 4 bases, the J end by 1 base, with 7 bases between. The CDR3 loop reads CASSAEWNTEAFF. The CDR3 region has the DNA TGTGCCAGCAGTGCTGAATGGAACACTGAAGCTTTCTTT. Looking up the rest from reference TRBV2 and TRBJ1-1 gives the full variable domain: EPEVTQTPSHQVTQMGQEVILRCVPISNHLYFYWYRQILGQKVEFLVSFYNNEISEKSEIFDDQFSVERPDGSNFTLKIRSTKLEDSAMYFCASSAEWNTEAFFGQGTRLTVV.

This sequence joins TRBV5-1 and TRBJ2-2; D assignment may be TRBD1 or TRBD2 (5 bases each). Germline assignment: CDR1 SGHRS and CDR2 YFSETQ. The CDR3 sequence is 16 residues long. The ends were cut back, 4 bases at V and 4 bases at J, with 17 bases in the middle. CDR3 protein: CASSRGRDRGTGELFF. CDR3 sequence (DNA): TGCGCCAGCAGCCGGGGCAGGGATAGGGGCACCGGGGAGCTGTTTTTT.

The V call is TRBV11-3, the J call TRBJ1-2; no clear D. The CDR3 covers 13 residues. The V and J ends lost 1 base and 5 bases respectively, with 8 bases between them. The germline gives CDR1 SGHNT, CDR2 YENEEA. The CDR3 is CASSLGSSYGYTF. The CDR3 region has the DNA TGTGCCAGCAGCTTAGGTTCGTCATATGGCTACACCTTC. The entire variable domain, with the rest obtained from reference TRBV11-3 and TRBJ1-2, is as follows: EAGVVQSPRYKIIEKKQPVAFWCNPISGHNTLYWYLQNLGQGPELLIRYENEEAVDDSQLPKDRFSAERLKGVDSTLKIQPAELGDSAVYLCASSLGSSYGYTFGSGTRLTVV.

V is TRBV5-1 and J is TRBJ1-4; maybe TRBD1 (6 bases). The CDR3 has 15 residues. Trimming shortened V by 3 bases and J by 0 bases, and 9 bases separated the two germline ends. Looked up from germline, CDR1 is SGHRS and CDR2 is YFSETQ. This CDR3 reads CASSSTGSTNEKLFF. The CDR3 nucleotides are TGCGCCAGCAGCTCCACAGGGTCAACTAATGAAAAACTGTTTTTT. Combining the CDR3 with reference TRBV5-1 and TRBJ1-4 gives the whole variable domain KAGVTQTPRYLIKTRGQQVTLSCSPISGHRSVSWYQQTPGQGLQFLFEYFSETQRNKGNFPGRFSGRQFSNSRSEMNVSTLELGDSALYLCASSSTGSTNEKLFFGSGTQLSVL.

This chain links TRBV11-2 with TRBJ2-1, with a possible D match to TRBD1 (6 bases). Germline V lookup: CDR1 SGHAT, CDR2 FQNNGV. Deletions cut 5 bases from V and 10 bases from J, with 18 bases between. The CDR3 runs 14 residues. The CDR3 coding sequence is TGTGCCAGCAGCGCCACACAGGGAACGCGGGAGCAGTTCTTC. Protein: CASSATQGTREQFF.

This clone was seen only once. The rearrangement links TRBV6-6 to TRBJ1-2, with 8 bases fitting TRBD1. The V gene's germline CDR1 is MNHNY and CDR2 SVGAGI (reference sequence). This CDR3 is built from 16 residues. The V segment lost 0 bases and the J segment 4 bases; nucleotides outside the gene matches: 7. This CDR3 is CASSYSRTGKPYGYTF. For the CDR3, the DNA is TGTGCCAGCAGTTACTCCCGGACAGGGAAGCCCTATGGCTACACCTTC.

This clone was detected once. The rearrangement joins TRBV19 to TRBJ1-1; 7 bases match TRBD1. Germline assignment: CDR1 LNHDA and CDR2 SQIVND (reference sequence). The CDR3 loop spans 14 amino acids. Losses at the gene ends were 2 bases for V and 7 bases for J; bases not matched to a gene: 7. CDR3 in DNA: TGTGCCAGTAGTATACCGGGACAGAGCTTTGAAGCTTTCTTT. Translation: CASSIPGQSFEAFF. The full variable domain, its missing parts supplied by reference TRBV19 and TRBJ1-1, is DGGITQSPKYLFRKEGQNVTLSCEQNLNHDAMYWYRQDPGQGLRLIYYSQIVNDFQKGDIAEGYSVSREKKESFPLTVTSAQKNPTAFYLCASSIPGQSFEAFFGQGTRLTVV.

The V and J genes are TRBV5-1 and TRBJ2-6; unclear D gene. Germline V lookup: CDR1 SGHRS, CDR2 YFSETQ. With 4 bases removed from V and 2 bases from J, the gap between germline ends came to 10 bases. The length of the CDR3 is 15 residues. The CDR3 loop is CASSHMQAGANVLTF. The CDR3 DNA reads TGCGCCAGCAGCCACATGCAGGCTGGGGCCAACGTCCTGACTTTC.

The chain joins TRBV4-2 to TRBJ2-3, with TRBD2 matching over 15 bases. J was trimmed by 1 base and V by 3 bases; bases with no gene match: 23. The CDR3 spans 24 residues. Germline CDR1 and CDR2: LGHNA and YNFKEQ. The DNA of the CDR3 is TGTGCCAGCAGCCATAGGGGTCTGCTCGTAGGGACTAGCGGGAGGCACTCTGGCACAGATACGCAGTATTTT. It yields the protein CASSHRGLLVGTSGRHSGTDTQYF.